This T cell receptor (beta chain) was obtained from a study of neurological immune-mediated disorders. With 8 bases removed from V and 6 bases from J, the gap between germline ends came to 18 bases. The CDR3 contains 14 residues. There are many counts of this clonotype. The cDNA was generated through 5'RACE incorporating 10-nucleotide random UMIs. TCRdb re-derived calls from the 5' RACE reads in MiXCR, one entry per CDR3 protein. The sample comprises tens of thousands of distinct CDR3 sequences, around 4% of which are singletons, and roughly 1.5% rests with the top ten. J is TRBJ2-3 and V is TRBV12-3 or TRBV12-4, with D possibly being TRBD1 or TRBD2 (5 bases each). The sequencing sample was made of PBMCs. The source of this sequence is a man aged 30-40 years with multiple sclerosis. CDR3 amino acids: CASSKRDPGDTQYF. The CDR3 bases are TGTGCCAGCTCGAAACGGGACCCGGGGGATACGCAGTATTTT.